Listed here are 21 T cell receptor beta chains from one sample, sequenced in a study of post-analysis software for immune sequencing data. Findings of the study overall: Roughly five TRBV segments appeared more often in patients than in controls, and TRBV5-6, TRBV5-1 and TRBV20-1 were among these.

Built from TCR beta cDNA, the libraries had unique molecular identifiers in them. TCRdb fed the PCR reads into MiXCR, producing one record per CDR3 protein. The sample lists some 690,000 distinct CDR3 sequences, 30% occurring once. The antigens these receptors bind are not known. The specimen was blood. The receptors were gathered from a girl aged 10 to 17 with multiple sclerosis.

The chain combines TRBV20-1 with TRBJ2-3; 8 nucleotides match TRBD2. The trim removed 2 bases at V and 1 base at J, leaving 8 bases unmatched. Germline CDR1 DFQATT, CDR2 SNEGSKA (reference sequence). This CDR3 is 16 amino acids long. CDR3 nucleotide sequence: TGCAGTGCTAGACCCTTAGCGGGGCGAGGCACAGATACGCAGTATTTT. Protein product: CSARPLAGRGTDTQYF.

This sequence joins TRBV20-1 and TRBJ2-1, with 13 bases that match TRBD2. The ends lost 4 bases at V and 2 bases at J; junction bases unmatched: 5. There are 16 residues in the CDR3. Germline CDR1 reads DFQATT; CDR2 reads SNEGSKA (reference sequence). The CDR3 coding sequence is TGCAGTGCTACATCCGGGACTAGCGGGACCTACAATGAGCAGTTCTTC. This translates into CSATSGTSGTYNEQFF.

The rearrangement uses TRBV6-1 and TRBJ1-5, with D hard to call. Germline V gene data show CDR1 as MNHNS and CDR2 as SASEGT. CDR3 size: 17 residues. With 3 bases removed from V and 5 bases from J, the gap between germline ends came to 20 bases. The CDR3: CASSDIRTTTNHQPQHF. The CDR3 DNA reads as TGTGCCAGCAGTGACATCCGAACCACGACCAACCATCAGCCCCAGCATTTT.

This clonotype was seen a handful of times. The rearrangement uses TRBV6-5 and TRBJ1-1; 10 bases map to TRBD1. The CDR3 is made up of 16 amino acids. The germline CDR1 and CDR2 sequences are MNHEY and SVGAGI. V lost 2 bases and J lost 4; bases outside the gene matches: 7. In DNA, the CDR3 is TGTGCCAGCAGTTACACCGGGACAGGGGCTCTCACTGAAGCTTTCTTT. It encodes CASSYTGTGALTEAFF.

This clonotype was observed a few times. This chain uses TRBV29-1 with TRBJ1-2; 10 bases are shared with TRBD1. This CDR3 has 14 residues. Germline V gene lookup returns CDR1 SQVTM and CDR2 ANQGSEA. With V trimmed by 3 bases and J by 4 bases, 5 bases remained unmatched. In DNA form, the CDR3 reads TGCAGCGTTGACCCGGGACAGGGGACCTATGGCTACACCTTC. Amino acids: CSVDPGQGTYGYTF.

V gene TRBV29-1 combines with J gene TRBJ2-6; 11 bases are shared with TRBD1. CDR1 and CDR2 (germline): SQVTM, ANQGSEA. The junction had 3 bases not matched to a gene; V was cut back by 7 bases and J by 1 base. CDR3 length: 15 residues. As DNA, the CDR3 is TGCAGCGCAGGACAGGGGGCGTCTGGGGCCAACGTCCTGACTTTC. It translates to CSAGQGASGANVLTF.

In this sample, this clonotype turned up a few times. V gene TRBV5-1 combines with J gene TRBJ2-3; D tentatively reads TRBD1 or TRBD2 (5 bases each). Deletions cut 4 bases from V and 0 bases from J, with 15 bases between. CDR1 is SGHRS, CDR2 YFSETQ, per germline. This CDR3 comprises 16 residues. The CDR3 protein is CASSAGTIPSTDTQYF. CDR3 in DNA: TGCGCCAGCAGCGCAGGGACCATCCCTAGCACAGATACGCAGTATTTT.

This clonotype has at least ten counts. V and J are TRBV20-1 and TRBJ2-5, with 9 nucleotides matching TRBD2. The CDR3 consists of 16 residues. Looked up from germline, CDR1 is DFQATT and CDR2 is SNEGSKA (reference sequence). V gave up 1 base and J gave up 1 base; unmatched junction bases: 7. CDR3 coding DNA: TGCAGTGCTAGAGTGGCTAGCGGGACTTCCCAAGAGACCCAGTACTTC. This translates into CSARVASGTSQETQYF.

This clonotype was detected a few times. The rearrangement links TRBV7-8 to TRBJ2-1, with 11 bases aligning to TRBD1. This CDR3 has 16 amino acids. V lost 7 bases and J lost 7; bases outside the gene matches: 12. Germline loops: CDR1 SGHVS, CDR2 FQNEAQ. The CDR3, as DNA: TGTGCCAGCACCCTGAGCAGGGGACAGGGGGATAATGAGCAGTTCTTC. Translating gives CASTLSRGQGDNEQFF.

This clonotype was seen a handful of times. This chain links TRBV29-1 with TRBJ1-2, with D possibly being TRBD1 (6 bases). From germline, CDR1 is SQVTM and CDR2 ANQGSEA. The CDR3 length is 16 residues. Trimming pared 3 bases from V and 8 bases from J, leaving 25 bases between. Written as DNA, the CDR3 is TGCAGCGTTGAGAGGTCGAGGGGGGCGCTCCCCGGAGGCTACACCTTC. Translating gives CSVERSRGALPGGYTF.

The rearrangement links TRBV2 to TRBJ2-7, with D possibly matching TRBD2 (6 bases). V was clipped by 8 bases and J by 0 bases, with 14 bases between them. Germline CDR1 is SNHLY and CDR2 is FYNNEI. The CDR3 has 14 residues. CDR3 coding DNA: TGTGCCAGCGCCGGGACTCGTAGCTCCTACGAGCAGTACTTC. Its translation: CASAGTRSSYEQYF.

This clonotype was counted a few times. This rearrangement joins TRBV20-1 to TRBJ2-3; 7 nucleotides agree with TRBD2. The CDR3 has 16 residues. From germline, CDR1 is DFQATT and CDR2 SNEGSKA (reference sequence). Losses at the gene ends were 2 bases for V and 0 bases for J; bases not matched to a gene: 8. The CDR3 nucleotides are TGCAGTGCTAGAAGGGGAGCGGGATTTAGCACAGATACGCAGTATTTT. As protein: CSARRGAGFSTDTQYF.

This clonotype was picked up a small number of times. The chain couples TRBV20-1 to TRBJ1-5; D is possibly TRBD1 (6 bases). The CDR3 has 14 residues. Looked up from germline, CDR1 is DFQATT and CDR2 is SNEGSKA (reference sequence). V was cut by 1 base and J by 2 bases, with 9 bases left in between. The CDR3 nucleotides read TGCAGTGCTAGAGGGGGGGGCGGCAATCAGCCCCAGCATTTT. Translated: CSARGGGGNQPQHF.

J is TRBJ1-2 and V is TRBV27, with D perhaps matching TRBD1 (6 bases). V lost 6 bases, J lost 1 base, and 18 bases lay in between. Germline V gives CDR1 MNHEY, CDR2 SMNVEV (reference sequence). This CDR3 is 16 amino acids long. DNA for the CDR3: TGTGCCAGCAGGTCGACAGGAACCGACGGTAACTATGGCTACACCTTC. Amino acids: CASRSTGTDGNYGYTF.

Turning to this clonotype: The junction shows a germline mismatch at one end, possibly a read error. This sequence joins TRBV14 and TRBJ2-3, with TRBD1 matching 12 bases. This CDR3 spans 17 amino acids. The germline CDR1 and CDR2 sequences are SGHDN and FVKESK. The CDR3 coding sequence is TGTGCCAGCAGTCAAGCCCGGGACAGGGGGCGATCAGATACGCAGTATTTT. This sequence encodes CASSQARDRGRSDTQYF. The full variable domain, its missing parts supplied by reference TRBV14 and TRBJ2-3, is EAGVTQFPSHSVIEKGQTVTLRCDPISGHDNLYWYRRVMGKEIKFLLHFVKESKQDESGMPNNRFLAERTGGTYSTLKVQPAELEDSGVYFCASSQARDRGRSDTQYFGPGTRLTVL.

The chain employs TRBV6-5 and TRBJ1-2; no definite D call. Trimming stripped 0 bases from V and 8 bases from J, with 10 bases between. The germline gives CDR1 MNHEY, CDR2 SVGAGI. The CDR3 loop spans 13 amino acids. In DNA form, the CDR3 reads TGTGCCAGCAGTTACTCGGGCCTGGGGGGCTACACCTTC. Translation gives CASSYSGLGGYTF.

This clonotype was detected only once. This chain links TRBV28 with TRBJ2-1, with D uncertain. This CDR3 region has 13 residues. The V gene's germline CDR1 is MDHEN and CDR2 SYDVKM. Between the trimmed V and J ends, which lost 6 bases and 13 bases, there was a span of 19 bases. The CDR3 coding sequence is TGTGCCAGCAGCTCCCCGGACCAAGAGACCCAGTTCTTC. It translates to CASSSPDQETQFF.

The J gene is TRBJ1-5, the V gene TRBV28; a possible D gene is TRBD1 (5 bases). In germline, CDR1 is MDHEN, CDR2 SYDVKM. V lost 7 bases, J lost 4 bases, and 11 bases lay in between. The CDR3 is made up of 13 amino acids. CDR3 protein: CASIRGGNQPQHF. CDR3 coding DNA: TGTGCCAGCATAAGGGGAGGGAATCAGCCCCAGCATTTT.

J is TRBJ2-1 and V is TRBV28; 8 positions agree with TRBD1. The germline V gene encodes CDR1 MDHEN and CDR2 SYDVKM. V gave up 6 bases and J gave up 3 bases; unmatched junction bases: 4. This CDR3 region has 14 residues. The CDR3 is CASSPGGFYNEQFF. Here the CDR3 DNA reads TGTGCCAGCAGCCCAGGGGGCTTCTACAATGAGCAGTTCTTC.

This clonotype has only a few counts. This sequence joins TRBV7-2 and TRBJ1-2; D remains ambiguous. The CDR3 runs 16 residues. Trimming stripped 5 bases from V and 12 bases from J, with 28 bases between. Germline assignment: CDR1 SGHTA and CDR2 FQGNSA. CDR3 region: CASSHSPGFGLGGHTF. The CDR3 DNA follows: TGTGCCAGCAGCCACTCCCCGGGGTTCGGATTGGGAGGCCACACCTTC.

The chain has TRBV25-1 and TRBJ2-1; D unclear. The CDR3 contains 13 residues. V shed 3 bases and J shed 7 bases, with 10 bases lying between them. Germline CDR1 MGHDK, CDR2 SYGVNS. The CDR3 DNA reads as TGTGCCAGCAGTGAGCGACCGACAAATGAGCAGTTCTTC. The encoded protein is CASSERPTNEQFF.